These T cell receptor beta chains were read from a single sample in a study of shared clonotypes between healthy human individuals. Generated by immunoSEQ multiplex PCR, the TCRdb table keeps only in-frame clones and is missing some. Of a few million clones listed, approximately 92% are singletons. The sequencing input was naive CD8+ T cells from PBMCs. These receptors all come from a man aged 18 to 29 in good health. Some clones in this sample may be carry-over from other donors' samples. CDR3s include the opening cysteine and the closing phenylalanine or tryptophan. D genes are given only for firm matches. Clone sizes are given selectively: once, few, many, or a class where the clone is expanded.

j_call v_call clone_size d_call cdr3_nt cdr3_aa
TRBJ2-2 TRBV27 - TRBD2 TGTGCCAGCAGGATCCGGGGACTAGCGTGGGGCGGGGAGCTGTTTTTT CASRIRGLAWGGELFF
TRBJ2-1 TRBV10-3 - - TGTGCCATCAGTGATGCCCCGAGGCGGGCGGAGTACAATGAGCAGTTCTTC CAISDAPRRAEYNEQFF
TRBJ2-6 TRBV27 - - TGTGCCAGCGGGTGGACAGTGGGGACTGGGGCCAACGTCCTGACTTTC CASGWTVGTGANVLTF
TRBJ2-7 TRBV2 - - TGTGCCAGCAGTGACTCTCCCGAGCAGTACTTC CASSDSPEQYF
TRBJ2-7 TRBV27 - - TGTGCCAGCAGTTTGGGCCCAGGAGCCTACGAGCAGTACTTC CASSLGPGAYEQYF
TRBJ2-6 TRBV9 - - TGTGCCAGCAGCCTAAATACAGACTCTGGGGCCAACGTCCTGACTTTC CASSLNTDSGANVLTF
TRBJ2-1 TRBV27 once - TGTGCCAGTCTAACCTACAATGAGCAGTTCTTC CASLTYNEQFF
TRBJ1-1 TRBV7-9 - - TGTGCCAGCAGCGTCTCACCCACTGAAGCTTTCTTT CASSVSPTEAFF
TRBJ2-1 TRBV7-7 - TRBD1 TGTGCCAGCAGCTCGGGACAGGGATCCTACAATGAGCAGTTCTTC CASSSGQGSYNEQFF
TRBJ1-5 TRBV28 - - TGTGCCAGCAGTTCGGGAGGCAATCAGCCCCAGCATTTT CASSSGGNQPQHF
TRBJ2-7 TRBV4-3 - - TGCGCCAGCAGCCAAGATTTTTCCTACGAGCAGTACTTC CASSQDFSYEQYF
TRBJ2-1 TRBV30 - TRBD2 TGTGCCTGGGTCGATTATACACTAGCGGGTACCTACAATGAGCAGTTCTTC CAWVDYTLAGTYNEQFF
TRBJ1-1 TRBV15 - TRBD1 TGTGCCACCAGTTTAGACAGGGTCTATGGTGAAGCTTTCTTT CATSLDRVYGEAFF
TRBJ2-1 TRBV7-2 - - TGTGCCAGCAGCTTAACGGTTAGCTCCTACAATGAGCAGTTCTTC CASSLTVSSYNEQFF
TRBJ2-7 TRBV18 once TRBD1 TGTGCCAGCTCACCATCCGACAGGGTATTCTCCTACGAGCAGTACTTC CASSPSDRVFSYEQYF
TRBJ2-1 TRBV29-1 - TRBD1 TGCAGCGTAATTGGCGGGACAGGGGGCACTGAGCAGTTCTTC CSVIGGTGGTEQFF
TRBJ2-7 TRBV30 - - TGTGCCTGGGGGCCGACAGGTATGGGCTCCTACGAGCAGTACTTC CAWGPTGMGSYEQYF
TRBJ1-2 TRBV30 - - TGTGCCTGGAGTGTAGGGCGGGCCTATGGCTACACCTTC CAWSVGRAYGYTF
TRBJ2-1 TRBV27 - - TGTGCCAGCAATCCTCAGGGACACGAGTACAATGAGCAGTTCTTC CASNPQGHEYNEQFF
TRBJ2-3 TRBV27 - TRBD1 TGTGCCAGCAGTTTAATCGGGACAGGGGGATCAGATACGCAGTATTTT CASSLIGTGGSDTQYF
TRBJ2-3 TRBV28 - TRBD1 TGTGCCAGCCCATTGAGGACAGGGGACTGCACAGATACGCAGTATTTT CASPLRTGDCTDTQYF
TRBJ2-3 TRBV9 - TRBD2 TGTGCCAGCAGCCACTACCGAGGACTAGCGGGAGTTTCGGCAGATACGCAGTATTTT CASSHYRGLAGVSADTQYF
TRBJ2-7 TRBV19 - - TGTGCCAGTAGTATTTTTGCAGCGAGCTCCTACGAGCAGTACTTC CASSIFAASSYEQYF
TRBJ2-3 TRBV6-1 - TRBD2 TGTGCCAGCAGTGACTTTGGACTAGCGGGAGGAGATACGCAGTATTTT CASSDFGLAGGDTQYF
TRBJ2-1 TRBV5-1 - TRBD2 TGCGCCAGCCCAGGGACTAGCGTTGTGGATGAGCAGTTCTTC CASPGTSVVDEQFF